The sequence of this T cell receptor (beta chain) was determined in a study of blood T cell repertoires in COVID-19. Per the original data handling: How many nucleated cells were present was estimated from reference gene primer amplification. The data were produced by immunoSEQ multiplex PCR, yet TCRdb's version contains in-frame clones alone and is incomplete. V, J and clone size derive from that table, while D and trimming were established from the DNA sequence. Among a few hundred thousand clones listed, around 90% were seen once. The CDR3 loop spans 17 amino acids. V was trimmed by 6 bases and J by 0 bases, leaving 18 bases between them. Germline CDR1 is KGHSH and CDR2 is LQKENI.

The sample consisted of peripheral blood. V usage is TRBV18 and J usage is TRBJ2-4, with D perhaps TRBD1 (6 bases). This receptor was taken from a woman aged 40 to 49 who had recovered from COVID-19. CDR3 coding DNA: TGTGCCAGCTCCCGGGCAAACAGGGATCTAGCCAAAAACATTCAGTACTTC. It yields the protein CASSRANRDLAKNIQYF.